The 16 T cell receptor beta chains below come from one sample, sequenced in a study of T cell clonality in common variable immunodeficiency. The data were produced by immunoSEQ multiplex PCR, yet TCRdb's version contains in-frame clones alone and is incomplete. The specimen gives under 40,000 clones without singletons; the ten biggest hold about 1%. Material for sequencing was peripheral blood mononuclear cells. These receptors were taken from a person between 18 and 70 years old in good health.

This clone was detected ten times or more. The missing CDR3 end, 3 residues past where the read stops, is filled in from the germline J gene. The chain combines TRBV30 with TRBJ1-2; D ambiguous. Looked up from germline, CDR1 is GTSNPN and CDR2 is SVGIG (reference sequence). V was cut by 5 bases and J by 2 bases, with 21 bases left in between. The CDR3 has 16 residues. The CDR3 here is CAWRFPSSGRNYGYTF. CDR3 bases read: TGTGCCTGGCGTTTTCCCAGCAGCGGACGGAACTATGGC.

A few counts support this clone. Sequence at one end of the junction differs from germline and may be a read error. The CDR3 end is not reached by the read, which stops 3 residues before it; the germline J gene fills it in. The rearrangement joins TRBV18 to TRBJ2-5; a possible D gene is TRBD2 (6 bases). Germline V gene sequence: CDR1 KGHSH, CDR2 LQKENI. The CDR3 has 18 residues. The DNA read from the CDR3 is TGTGCCAGCTCACCACCGGGGGGTGTGGGGCCCGGCCAAGGGACC. Amino acids: CASSPPGGVGPGQGT. The complete CDR3 sequence is CASSPPGGVGPGQGTQYF.

In this sample, this clone turned up many times. Read sequence stops 3 residues before the CDR3 end, and the germline J gene provides the missing end. The rearrangement joins TRBV4-1 to TRBJ2-7; a weak D match, TRBD1 (7 bases). The CDR3 has 14 amino acids. Between the trimmed V and J ends, which lost 1 base and 6 bases, there was a span of 13 bases. From germline, CDR1 is MGHRA and CDR2 YSYEKL. CDR3 bases read: TGCGCCAGCAGCCAAGGGAGGGGGCGCGCCGAG. Encoded protein: CASSQGRGRAE. The CDR3 as a whole reads CASSQGRGRAEQYF.

This clone was seen repeatedly, ten times or more. The CDR3 extends 3 residues past the end of the read, so its final part is completed from the germline J gene. The chain combines TRBV5-5 with TRBJ1-5, with 7 bases identical to TRBD1. Germline CDR1 SGHKS, CDR2 YYEKEE (reference sequence). The trim removed 4 bases at V and 1 base at J, leaving 5 bases unmatched. This CDR3 is 15 amino acids long. The CDR3 here is CASSLTGRSNQPQHF. CDR3 DNA, as far as it was read: TGTGCCAGCAGCCTGACAGGGAGAAGCAATCAGCCC.

This clone was seen repeatedly, ten times or more. Read coverage stops 3 residues before the CDR3 terminus; the germline J gene supplies the remainder. This chain joins TRBV12-3 or TRBV12-4 and TRBJ1-2; 10 bases fit TRBD1. This CDR3 has 17 amino acids. J gave up 6 bases and V 7 bases, and 17 bases lay outside the gene matches. Here the CDR3 reads CASTPGTGVGFGNGYTF. CDR3 bases read: TGTGCCAGCACCCCTGGGACAGGGGTAGGGTTTGGGAATGGC.

This clone was seen repeatedly, ten times or more. Read sequence stops 3 residues before the CDR3 end, and the germline J gene provides the missing end. The rearrangement joins TRBV29-1 to TRBJ1-2, with TRBD1 as a possible D gene (6 bases). CDR3 size: 14 residues. The germline gives CDR1 SQVTM, CDR2 ANQGSEA. The CDR3 is CSCPRGTRYNEYTF. The sequenced part of the CDR3 DNA is TGCAGCTGCCCCCGAGGGACACGCTACAATGAG.

This clone was found many times. The read terminates 3 residues before the CDR3 end, so the remaining end is supplied by the germline J gene. The rearrangement joins TRBV11-3 to TRBJ2-5, with D unresolved. The CDR3 totals 13 residues. CDR1 and CDR2 (germline): SGHNT, YENEEA. Trimming stripped 1 base from V and 5 bases from J, with 8 bases between. CDR3 residues: CASSLGLWETQYF. Incomplete CDR3 DNA: TGTGCCAGCAGCTTAGGACTTTGGGAGACC.

In its sample, this clone was seen many times. The CDR3 is cut off 3 residues early in the read; its end comes from the germline J gene. The V call is TRBV7-9, the J call TRBJ2-7; no definite D call. Germline CDR1 is SEHNR and CDR2 is FQNEAQ (reference sequence). V was pared by 5 bases and J by 1 base, with 9 bases between. CDR3 length: 13 amino acids. Here the CDR3 reads CASSGQESYEQYF. The sequenced part of the CDR3 DNA is TGTGCCAGCAGCGGTCAGGAGTCCTACGAG.

In this sample, this clone turned up many times. The read comes to an end 3 residues before the CDR3 does, leaving the germline J gene to fill in the end. This chain joins TRBV6-2 or TRBV6-3 and TRBJ2-1; 8 nucleotides agree with TRBD2. V lost 0 bases and J lost 4; bases outside the gene matches: 5. This CDR3 comprises 16 residues. Germline V gene data show CDR1 as MNHEY and CDR2 as SVGEGT. CDR3: CASSYSGGGTYNEQFF. CDR3 DNA (partial): TGTGCCAGCAGTTACTCTGGCGGGGGGACATACAATGAG.

This clone was counted at least ten times. The read comes to an end 3 residues before the CDR3 does, leaving the germline J gene to fill in the end. This chain connects TRBV28 to TRBJ2-5, with unresolved D. The V end lost 5 bases, the J end lost 5 bases, and 12 bases lay between the germline ends. Germline V gene data show CDR1 as MDHEN and CDR2 as SYDVKM. The CDR3 is 13 amino acids. The CDR3 DNA, read in part, is TGTGCCAGCAGTACCCCCGCCAGGGAGACC. Its translation: CASSTPARET. Given in full, the CDR3 is CASSTPARETQYF.

This clone was found many times. The CDR3 goes on 3 residues after the read ends, and that part is filled in from the germline J gene. The rearrangement links TRBV9 to TRBJ2-1; D possibly corresponds to TRBD1 (5 bases). The CDR3 spans 13 residues. Germline V CDR1 and CDR2: SGDLS, YYNGEE. Trimming took off 0 bases at V and 7 bases at J, with 8 bases between the two ends. CDR3 loop: CASSVGQLNEQFF. The sequenced part of the CDR3 DNA is TGTGCCAGCAGCGTAGGACAGTTGAATGAG.

This clone was seen many times. The observed sequence ends 3 residues before the CDR3 terminus, with the missing tail filled in from the germline J gene. The chain links TRBV18 to TRBJ1-2, with D possibly matching TRBD1 (5 bases). The CDR3 consists of 12 residues. The V end lost 3 bases, the J end lost 6 bases, and 8 bases lay between the germline ends. Germline CDR1 and CDR2: KGHSH and LQKENI. CDR3 sequence: CASSPSGDGYTF. The CDR3 DNA, read in part, is TGTGCCAGCTCACCGTCGGGGGATGGC.

This clone was seen many times. The read falls 3 residues short of the CDR3 end, and the missing part is taken from the germline J gene. The chain links TRBV6-1 to TRBJ1-1; a possible D gene is TRBD1 (5 bases). This CDR3 region has 14 residues. The germline V gene encodes CDR1 MNHNS and CDR2 SASEGT. The V end lost 3 bases, the J end lost 4 bases, and 12 bases lay between the germline ends. The CDR3 sequence: CASSDGRGFTEAFF. CDR3 bases read: TGTGCCAGCAGTGATGGTAGGGGATTCACTGAA.

This clone occurred many times. The sequenced fragment ends 3 residues before the CDR3 boundary, so the rest is inferred from the germline J gene. The chain employs TRBV5-5 and TRBJ1-1; 8 nucleotides line up with TRBD1. The CDR3 contains 15 residues. CDR1 is SGHKS, CDR2 YYEKEE, per germline (reference sequence). V lost 4 bases and J lost 1; bases outside the gene matches: 6. CDR3 sequence reads: CASSPRDRPNTEAFF. The covered CDR3 bases are TGTGCCAGCAGCCCCCGGGACAGGCCGAACACTGAA.

This clone was counted between two and nine times. Incomplete CDR3 DNA: TGTGCCAGCAGCTCGTCCAGGGCTGAGACG. Residues: CASSSSRAET. The CDR3 reads in full as CASSSSRAETQYF. The rearrangement joins TRBV7-8 to TRBJ2-3; D is perhaps TRBD1 (5 bases). The read stops 3 residues short of the end of the CDR3; the missing end is completed from the germline J gene. The CDR3 sequence is 13 residues long. Germline-derived CDR1 and CDR2 are SGHVS and FQNEAQ.

Within the sample, this clone is medium-sized (0.01 to 0.1%). The read terminates 3 residues ahead of where the CDR3 ends, so the germline J gene completes it. The rearrangement uses TRBV12-3 or TRBV12-4 and TRBJ2-3, with a possible D match to TRBD1 (5 bases). The V end was cut by 2 bases, the J end by 1 base, with 13 bases between. CDR3 length equals 16 residues. The CDR3 sequence: CASSLKTSRGTDTQYF. The CDR3 DNA, read in part, is TGTGCCAGCAGTTTAAAAACAAGCAGGGGCACAGATACG.